The text below deals with one TCR beta chain. Its antigen is not yet known. Base qualities are not at hand, and no much larger clone is one base apart. These data are taken from a study of T cell changes during pregnancy in multiple sclerosis (dated by TCRdb to between 2018 and 2021). Regarding the complete study: The study examined how the T cell repertoire changed over the course of pregnancy in women with multiple sclerosis.

The library was produced with the immunoSEQ multiplex PCR assay. TCRdb carries this immuneACCESS record with in-frame sequences only. Its versions omit some clonotypes, under half of them owing to an unresolved V gene in the studies checked, with the rest unexplained. The sample table shows tens of thousands of clones, and roughly 93% are seen once. The top ten clonotypes cover 1.4% of the sample. From the cysteine up to the phenylalanine, the CDR3 has a length of 13 residues. Just CDR3 DNA is preserved here, 39 bases in frame from base 1. For CDR1 and CDR2, the germline V gene lists SGHTA and FQGNSA. V was cut back by 6 bases and J by 8 bases, leaving a gap of 16 bases between them.

The clonotype comes from a female donor with multiple sclerosis, enrolled in a pregnancy study. Recombination connected TRBV7-2 to TRBJ1-2, with TRBD1 tentatively as D gene (5 bases match). This material consisted of peripheral blood, taken in the third trimester of pregnancy. The DNA sequence reads TGTGCCAGCAGAAGGACACCGTTGGCGGGCTACACCTTC. This is translated as CASRRTPLAGYTF.